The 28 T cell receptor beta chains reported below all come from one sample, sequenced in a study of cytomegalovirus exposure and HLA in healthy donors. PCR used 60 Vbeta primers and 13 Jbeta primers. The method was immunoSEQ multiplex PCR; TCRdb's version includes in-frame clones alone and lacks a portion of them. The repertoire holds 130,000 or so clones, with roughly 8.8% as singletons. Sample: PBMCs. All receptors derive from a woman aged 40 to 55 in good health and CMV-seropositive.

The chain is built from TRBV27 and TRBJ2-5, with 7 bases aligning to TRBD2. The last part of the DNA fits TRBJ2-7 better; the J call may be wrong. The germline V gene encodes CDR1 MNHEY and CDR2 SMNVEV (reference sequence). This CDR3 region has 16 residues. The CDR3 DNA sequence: TGTGCCAGCAGTCAACCCTGGGGGGACTACTCCTACGAGCAGTACTTC. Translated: CASSQPWGDYSYEQYF.

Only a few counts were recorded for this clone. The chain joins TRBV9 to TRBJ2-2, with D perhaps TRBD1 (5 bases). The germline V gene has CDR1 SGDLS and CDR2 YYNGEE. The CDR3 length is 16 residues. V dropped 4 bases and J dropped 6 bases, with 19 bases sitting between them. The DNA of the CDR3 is TGTGCCAGCAGCTTATCCGCCGGATTCAGGGCCGGGGAGCTGTTTTTT. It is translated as CASSLSAGFRAGELFF.

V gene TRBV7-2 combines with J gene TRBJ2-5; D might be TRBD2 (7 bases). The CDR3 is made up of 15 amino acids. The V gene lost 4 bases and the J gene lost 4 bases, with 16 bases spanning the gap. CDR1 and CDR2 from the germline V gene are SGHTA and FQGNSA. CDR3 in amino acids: CASSSPGRGIETQYF. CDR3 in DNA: TGTGCCAGCAGCTCCCCAGGGAGGGGGATAGAGACCCAGTACTTC.

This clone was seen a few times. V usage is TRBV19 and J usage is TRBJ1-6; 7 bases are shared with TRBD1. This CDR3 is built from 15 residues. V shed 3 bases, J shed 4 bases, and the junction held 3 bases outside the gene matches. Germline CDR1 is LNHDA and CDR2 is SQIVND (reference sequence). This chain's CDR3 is CASSMDRSYNSPLHF. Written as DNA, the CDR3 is TGTGCCAGTAGTATGGACAGGAGTTATAATTCACCCCTCCACTTT.

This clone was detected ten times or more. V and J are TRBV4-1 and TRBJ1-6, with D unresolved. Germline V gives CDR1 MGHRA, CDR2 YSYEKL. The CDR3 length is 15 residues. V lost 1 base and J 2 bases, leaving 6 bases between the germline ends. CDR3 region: CASSQGAAYNSPLHF. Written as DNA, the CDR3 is TGCGCCAGCAGCCAAGGGGCAGCCTATAATTCACCCCTCCACTTT.

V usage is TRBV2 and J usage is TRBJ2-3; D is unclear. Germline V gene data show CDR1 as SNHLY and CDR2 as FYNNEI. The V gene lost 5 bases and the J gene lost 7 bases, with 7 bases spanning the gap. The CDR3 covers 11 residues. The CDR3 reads CASSPQYTQYF. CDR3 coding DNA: TGTGCCAGCAGTCCACAGTATACGCAGTATTTT. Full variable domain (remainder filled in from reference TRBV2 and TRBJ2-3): EPEVTQTPSHQVTQMGQEVILRCVPISNHLYFYWYRQILGQKVEFLVSFYNNEISEKSEIFDDQFSVERPDGSNFTLKIRSTKLEDSAMYFCASSPQYTQYFGPGTRLTVL.

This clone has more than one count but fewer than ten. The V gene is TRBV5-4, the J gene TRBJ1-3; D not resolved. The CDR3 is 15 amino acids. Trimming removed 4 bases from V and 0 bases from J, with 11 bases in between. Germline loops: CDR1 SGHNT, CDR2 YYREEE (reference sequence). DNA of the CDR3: TGTGCCAGCAGCCGCGGGCCCGGCTCTGGAAACACCATATATTTT. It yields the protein CASSRGPGSGNTIYF.

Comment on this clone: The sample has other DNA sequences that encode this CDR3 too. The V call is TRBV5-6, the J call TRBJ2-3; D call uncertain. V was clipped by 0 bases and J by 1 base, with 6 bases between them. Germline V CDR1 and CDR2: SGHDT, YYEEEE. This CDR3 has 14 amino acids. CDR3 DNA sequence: TGTGCCAGCAGCTTGGGTCTACGCACAGATACGCAGTATTTT. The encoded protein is CASSLGLRTDTQYF.

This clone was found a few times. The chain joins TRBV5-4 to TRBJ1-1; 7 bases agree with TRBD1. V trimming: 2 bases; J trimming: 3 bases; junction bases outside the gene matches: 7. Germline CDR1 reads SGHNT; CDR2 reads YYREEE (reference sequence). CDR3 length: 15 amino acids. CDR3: CASSFPDRRDTEAFF. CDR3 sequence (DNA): TGTGCCAGCAGCTTCCCGGACAGGCGGGACACTGAAGCTTTCTTT.

CDR3: CASSYRGLENTGELFF. CDR3 bases: TGTGCCAGCAGCTATAGGGGACTGGAGAACACCGGGGAGCTGTTTTTT. The rearrangement uses TRBV11-2 and TRBJ2-2; D possibly corresponds to TRBD2 (6 bases). Germline V CDR1 and CDR2: SGHAT, FQNNGV. This CDR3 contains 16 residues. Trimming left V 4 bases short and J 1 base short, with 13 bases between.

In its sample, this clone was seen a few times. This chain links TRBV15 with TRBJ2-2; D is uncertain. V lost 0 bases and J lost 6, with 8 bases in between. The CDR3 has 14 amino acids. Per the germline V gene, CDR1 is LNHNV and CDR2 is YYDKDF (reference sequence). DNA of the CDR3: TGTGCCACCAGCAGAGATCATTTCCCCGGGGAGCTGTTTTTT. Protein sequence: CATSRDHFPGELFF.

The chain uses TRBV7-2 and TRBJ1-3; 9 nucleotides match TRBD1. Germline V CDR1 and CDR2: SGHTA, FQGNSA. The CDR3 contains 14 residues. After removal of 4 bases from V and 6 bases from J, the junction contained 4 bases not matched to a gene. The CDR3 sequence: CASSSRTGVNTIYF. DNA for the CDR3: TGTGCCAGCAGCTCCCGGACAGGGGTAAACACCATATATTTT. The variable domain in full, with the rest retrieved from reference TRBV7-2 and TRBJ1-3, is GAGVSQSPSNKVTEKGKDVELRCDPISGHTALYWYRQSLGQGLEFLIYFQGNSAPDKSGLPSDRFSAERTGGSVSTLTIQRTQQEDSAVYLCASSSRTGVNTIYFGEGSWLTVV.

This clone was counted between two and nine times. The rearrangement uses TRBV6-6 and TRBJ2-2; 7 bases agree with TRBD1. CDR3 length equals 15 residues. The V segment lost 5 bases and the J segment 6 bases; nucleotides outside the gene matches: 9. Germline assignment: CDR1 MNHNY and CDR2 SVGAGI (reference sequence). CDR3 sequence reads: CASSPPTGNPGELFF. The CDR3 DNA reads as TGTGCCAGCAGTCCCCCGACAGGGAATCCCGGGGAGCTGTTTTTT.

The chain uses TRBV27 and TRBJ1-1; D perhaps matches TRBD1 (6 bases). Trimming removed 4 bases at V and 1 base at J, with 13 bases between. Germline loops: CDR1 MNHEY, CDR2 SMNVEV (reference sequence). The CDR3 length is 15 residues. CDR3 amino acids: CASSSMGHSNTEAFF. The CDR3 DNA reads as TGTGCCAGCAGTTCGATGGGACACTCGAACACTGAAGCTTTCTTT.

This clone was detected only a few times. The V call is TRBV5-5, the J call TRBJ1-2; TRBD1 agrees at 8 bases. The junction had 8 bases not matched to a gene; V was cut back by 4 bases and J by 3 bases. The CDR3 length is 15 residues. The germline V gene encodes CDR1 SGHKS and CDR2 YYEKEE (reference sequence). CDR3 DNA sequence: TGTGCCAGCAGCCCCCCCCCGACAGGGGACTATGGCTACACCTTC. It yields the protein CASSPPPTGDYGYTF.

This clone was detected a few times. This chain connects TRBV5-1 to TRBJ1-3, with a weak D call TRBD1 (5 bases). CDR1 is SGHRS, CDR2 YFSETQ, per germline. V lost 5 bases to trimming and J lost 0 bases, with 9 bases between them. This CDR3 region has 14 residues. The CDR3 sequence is CASSDRPSGNTIYF. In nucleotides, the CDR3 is TGCGCCAGCAGTGACAGACCCTCTGGAAACACCATATATTTT.

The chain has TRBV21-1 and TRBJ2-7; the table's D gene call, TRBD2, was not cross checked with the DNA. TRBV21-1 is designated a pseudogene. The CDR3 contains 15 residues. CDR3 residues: CASSRGVVVSYEQYF. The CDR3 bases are TGTGCCAGCAGTCGGGGGGTGGTGGTCTCCTACGAGCAGTACTTC.

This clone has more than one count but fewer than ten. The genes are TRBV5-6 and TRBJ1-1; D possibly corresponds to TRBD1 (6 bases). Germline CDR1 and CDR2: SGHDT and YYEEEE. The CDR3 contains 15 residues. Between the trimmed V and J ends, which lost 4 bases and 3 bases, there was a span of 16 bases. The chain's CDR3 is CASSPRAQGHTEAFF. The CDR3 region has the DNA TGTGCCAGCAGCCCGAGGGCACAGGGCCACACTGAAGCTTTCTTT.

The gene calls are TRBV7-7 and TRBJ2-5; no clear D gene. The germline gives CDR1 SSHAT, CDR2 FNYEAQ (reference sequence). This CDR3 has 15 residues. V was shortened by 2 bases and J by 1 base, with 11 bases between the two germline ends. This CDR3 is CASSLNVGSQETQYF. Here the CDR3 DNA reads TGTGCCAGCAGCTTAAACGTGGGCAGCCAAGAGACCCAGTACTTC.

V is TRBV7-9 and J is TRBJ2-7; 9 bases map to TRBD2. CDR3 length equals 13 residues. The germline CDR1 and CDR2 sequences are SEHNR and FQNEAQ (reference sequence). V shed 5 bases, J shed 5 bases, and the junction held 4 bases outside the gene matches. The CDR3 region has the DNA TGTGCCAGCAGCCCCTGGACTAGCGACGAGCAGTACTTC. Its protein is CASSPWTSDEQYF.

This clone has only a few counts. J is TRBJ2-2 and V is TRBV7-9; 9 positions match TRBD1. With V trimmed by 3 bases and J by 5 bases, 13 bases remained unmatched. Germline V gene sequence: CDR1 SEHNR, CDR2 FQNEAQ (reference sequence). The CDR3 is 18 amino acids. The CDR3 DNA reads TGTGCCAGCAGCTTTCCCCTCGTGGACAGGGGAAGGACCGGGGAGCTGTTTTTT. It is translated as CASSFPLVDRGRTGELFF.

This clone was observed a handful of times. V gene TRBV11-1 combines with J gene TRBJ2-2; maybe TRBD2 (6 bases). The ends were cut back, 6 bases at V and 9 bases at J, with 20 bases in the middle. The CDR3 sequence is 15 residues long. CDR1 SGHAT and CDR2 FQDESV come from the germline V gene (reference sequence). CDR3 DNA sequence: TGTGCCAGCAGTCGGGGGACGGGGTTATGGCGGGAGCTGTTTTTT. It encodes CASSRGTGLWRELFF.

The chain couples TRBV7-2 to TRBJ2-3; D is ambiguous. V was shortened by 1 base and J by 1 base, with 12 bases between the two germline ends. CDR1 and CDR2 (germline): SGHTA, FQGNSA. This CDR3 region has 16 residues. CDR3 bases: TGTGCCAGCAGCTTAGAACGAGTTGGTGGCACAGATACGCAGTATTTT. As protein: CASSLERVGGTDTQYF.

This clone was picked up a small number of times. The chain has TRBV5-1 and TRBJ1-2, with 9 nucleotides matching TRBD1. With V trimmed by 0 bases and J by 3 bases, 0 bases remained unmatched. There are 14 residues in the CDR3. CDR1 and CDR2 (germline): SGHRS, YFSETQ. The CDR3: CASSLDRGHYGYTF. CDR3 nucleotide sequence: TGCGCCAGCAGCTTGGACAGGGGGCACTATGGCTACACCTTC.

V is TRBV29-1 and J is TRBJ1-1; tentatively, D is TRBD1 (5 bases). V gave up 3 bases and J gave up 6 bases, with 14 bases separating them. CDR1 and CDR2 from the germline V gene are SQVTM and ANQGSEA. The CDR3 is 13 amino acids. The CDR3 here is CSVDPDRIPEAFF. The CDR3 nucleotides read TGCAGCGTTGACCCTGACAGAATACCTGAAGCTTTCTTT.

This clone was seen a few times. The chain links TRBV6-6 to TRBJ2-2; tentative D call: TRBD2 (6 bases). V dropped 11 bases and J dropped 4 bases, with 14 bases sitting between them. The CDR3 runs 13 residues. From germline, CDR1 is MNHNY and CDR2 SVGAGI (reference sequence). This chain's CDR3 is CAGAEGGTGELFF. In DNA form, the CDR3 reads TGTGCCGGGGCGGAGGGTGGCACCGGGGAGCTGTTTTTT.

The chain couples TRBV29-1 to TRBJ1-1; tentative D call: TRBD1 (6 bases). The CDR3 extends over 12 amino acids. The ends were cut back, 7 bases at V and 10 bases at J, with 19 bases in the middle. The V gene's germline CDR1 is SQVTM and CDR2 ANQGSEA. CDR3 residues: CSGHGTPGRAFF. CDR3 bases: TGCAGCGGCCATGGGACACCCGGGCGAGCTTTCTTT.

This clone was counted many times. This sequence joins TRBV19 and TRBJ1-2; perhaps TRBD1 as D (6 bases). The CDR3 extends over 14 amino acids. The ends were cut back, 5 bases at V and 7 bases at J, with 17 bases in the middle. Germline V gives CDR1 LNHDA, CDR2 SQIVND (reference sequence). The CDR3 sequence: CASSPGGQYRGYTF. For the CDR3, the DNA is TGTGCCAGTAGTCCCGGGGGGCAATACCGTGGCTACACCTTC.